This TCR beta chain was identified in a study of T cell repertoires in cytomegalovirus infection (dated by TCRdb to between 2018 and 2021). Concerning the study at large: Recently identified HLA-C-restricted CMV epitopes, whose presentation resists viral immunomodulation, were targeted by peptide stimulations together with well-studied HLA-B-restricted epitopes. Because public TCR beta signatures pointed to carriage of CMV infection together with the matching HLA type, the HLA type of each donor mattered for the analysis. The study at large found these results: In both this cohort and an independent cohort of approximately 350 donors, the cumulative frequency of public TCR beta family members distinguished carriers of CMV infection plus the relevant HLA type. The ex vivo response was dominated by HLA-C-restricted CMV-specific TCR beta clonotypes, which also provided the single most frequent clonotype in two of eight donors.

Concerning this clonotype itself: Its antigen is currently not known. No base quality values were provided; no much bigger clone lies one nucleotide off.

Interpreted using the paper, the treatment or condition label stands for: in vitro stimulation with specific CMV peptide epitopes to enrich CMV-specific T cells. Measured from the cysteine to the phenylalanine, the CDR3 is 15 residues long. Only the CDR3 part of the read is kept: 45 bases, read in frame from the first base. CDR1 and CDR2 were assigned from the germline V gene as SGHRS and YFSETQ. Here V drops 0 bases and J drops 4 bases, and the junction holds 5 bases not matched to any gene. This sample was sequenced with an Illumina HiSeq 1500. TCRdb reran the public reads through fastp at Q25 and MiXCR, keeping productive beta chains. Identical CDR3 protein sequences are pooled into one entry, listed with their most common genes and DNA. The sample profile shows about a million distinct CDR3 sequences; around 31% of them were found once. The ten top clones hold 11% to 15% of the sample.

The sequenced sample was cultured CD8+ T cells from PBMCs, obtained from culture after CMV antigen stimulation. The clonotype originates from a human donor in good health (CMV status not recorded). Some clones in this sample may be carry-over from other donors' samples. This chain is built from TRBV5-1 and TRBJ2-7; TRBD1 lines up with 9 middle nucleotides. The CDR3 amino acid sequence is: CASSLAQGARYEQYF. In nucleotides, the sequence is TGCGCCAGCAGCTTGGCACAGGGGGCGAGGTACGAGCAGTACTTC.